The rows below give T cell receptor beta chains drawn from one sample of a study of CD8 T cells in Susac syndrome. TCRdb passed the immunoSEQ multiplex PCR reads through MiXCR, listing each CDR3 protein once. The repertoire holds around 190,000 distinct CDR3 sequences, with approximately 94% as singletons. What was sequenced was CD4+ T cells from PBMCs. The receptor source for this set is a human donor with Susac syndrome. Each CDR3 is given with its conserved first and last residue. The order of the fields is V gene, J gene, D gene, clone size, CDR3 protein, CDR3 DNA. D genes are given only for firm matches. Clone size is stated in some rows and not others, as once, few, many or a class when expanded.

v_call: TRBV29-1; j_call: TRBJ1-3; d_call: NA; clone_size: NA; cdr3_aa: CSVARLGGPDLLRENTIYF; cdr3_nt: TGCAGCGTGGCCCGCCTAGGGGGTCCGGACCTCCTTAGGGAAAACACCATATATTTT
v_call: TRBV3-1; j_call: TRBJ2-1; d_call: TRBD2; clone_size: NA; cdr3_aa: CASSPRTRDYNEQFF; cdr3_nt: TGTGCCAGCAGCCCGCGGACTAGGGATTACAATGAGCAGTTCTTC
v_call: TRBV12-3/TRBV12-4; j_call: TRBJ1-5; d_call: NA; clone_size: NA; cdr3_aa: CASSRDGLNQPQHF; cdr3_nt: TGTGCCAGCAGTCGGGACGGACTAAATCAGCCCCAGCATTTT
v_call: TRBV27; j_call: TRBJ2-4; d_call: TRBD1; clone_size: NA; cdr3_aa: CASSSGTGGNIQYF; cdr3_nt: TGTGCCAGCAGTTCTGGGACAGGCGGCAACATTCAGTACTTC
v_call: TRBV3-1; j_call: TRBJ1-6; d_call: NA; clone_size: NA; cdr3_aa: CASSQGRATHSPLHF; cdr3_nt: TGTGCCAGCAGCCAAGGCCGGGCTACACATTCACCCCTCCACTTT
v_call: TRBV30; j_call: TRBJ1-3; d_call: TRBD1; clone_size: NA; cdr3_aa: CAWSVQGVVLTNTIYF; cdr3_nt: TGTGCCTGGAGTGTACAGGGGGTGGTTTTGACGAACACCATATATTTT
v_call: TRBV14; j_call: TRBJ2-6; d_call: TRBD1; clone_size: NA; cdr3_aa: CASSHLRGQDPGGANVLTF; cdr3_nt: TGTGCCAGCAGCCACCTAAGAGGACAGGACCCCGGTGGGGCCAACGTCCTGACTTTC
v_call: TRBV20-1; j_call: TRBJ2-1; d_call: TRBD1; clone_size: NA; cdr3_aa: CSPQGAYNEQFF; cdr3_nt: TGCAGTCCCCAGGGGGCCTACAATGAGCAGTTCTTC
v_call: TRBV20-1; j_call: TRBJ1-1; d_call: NA; clone_size: NA; cdr3_aa: CSADDPTSGSPLGGAFF; cdr3_nt: TGCAGTGCTGACGACCCAACCTCCGGCAGTCCCCTCGGGGGAGCTTTCTTT
v_call: TRBV30; j_call: TRBJ2-3; d_call: NA; clone_size: NA; cdr3_aa: CAWSLGQQGTDTQYF; cdr3_nt: TGTGCCTGGAGTTTGGGGCAACAAGGCACAGATACGCAGTATTTT
v_call: TRBV2; j_call: TRBJ2-2; d_call: NA; clone_size: NA; cdr3_aa: CASSGRSGYNTGELFF; cdr3_nt: TGTGCCAGCAGTGGTCGGAGCGGATACAACACCGGGGAGCTGTTTTTT
v_call: TRBV20-1; j_call: TRBJ2-7; d_call: NA; clone_size: few; cdr3_aa: CSARAGAYEQYF; cdr3_nt: TGCAGTGCTAGAGCAGGGGCCTACGAGCAGTACTTC
v_call: TRBV30; j_call: TRBJ1-6; d_call: TRBD1; clone_size: NA; cdr3_aa: CAWRYRDRVSDSPLHF; cdr3_nt: TGTGCCTGGAGATATCGGGACAGGGTTTCTGATTCACCCCTCCACTTT
v_call: TRBV12-3/TRBV12-4; j_call: TRBJ2-5; d_call: NA; clone_size: NA; cdr3_aa: CASKSLDSEGETQYF; cdr3_nt: TGTGCCAGCAAATCTCTAGATTCTGAGGGGGAGACCCAGTACTTC
v_call: TRBV5-1; j_call: TRBJ2-2; d_call: NA; clone_size: NA; cdr3_aa: CASSSSRTGELFF; cdr3_nt: TGCGCCAGCAGCTCAAGTAGAACCGGGGAGCTGTTTTTT
v_call: TRBV27; j_call: TRBJ1-6; d_call: TRBD1; clone_size: NA; cdr3_aa: CASSENASGTVGSPLHF; cdr3_nt: TGTGCCAGCAGTGAAAATGCCTCCGGGACAGTCGGCTCACCCCTCCACTTT
v_call: TRBV5-4; j_call: TRBJ1-4; d_call: NA; clone_size: NA; cdr3_aa: CASSSEPPTREKLFF; cdr3_nt: TGTGCCAGCAGCTCGGAACCCCCAACGAGAGAAAAACTGTTTTTT
v_call: TRBV9; j_call: TRBJ1-2; d_call: TRBD1; clone_size: NA; cdr3_aa: CASSVVPQGNYGYTF; cdr3_nt: TGTGCCAGCAGCGTAGTACCACAGGGGAACTATGGCTACACCTTC
v_call: TRBV30; j_call: TRBJ1-6; d_call: NA; clone_size: NA; cdr3_aa: CAWSVGQNNSPLHF; cdr3_nt: TGTGCCTGGAGTGTAGGGCAGAATAATTCACCCCTCCACTTT
v_call: TRBV5-1; j_call: TRBJ1-1; d_call: NA; clone_size: NA; cdr3_aa: CASSLAPGDTEAFF; cdr3_nt: TGCGCCAGCAGCTTGGCACCGGGGGACACTGAAGCTTTCTTT
v_call: TRBV20-1; j_call: TRBJ2-6; d_call: NA; clone_size: NA; cdr3_aa: CSARGAGVGANVLTF; cdr3_nt: TGCAGTGCTAGGGGGGCAGGGGTCGGGGCCAACGTCCTGACTTTC
v_call: TRBV15; j_call: TRBJ2-5; d_call: NA; clone_size: NA; cdr3_aa: CATSRDRATGGQETQYF; cdr3_nt: TGTGCCACCAGCAGAGATCGGGCGACGGGGGGACAGGAGACCCAGTACTTC
v_call: TRBV30; j_call: TRBJ1-4; d_call: NA; clone_size: once; cdr3_aa: CAWSPGATNEKLFF; cdr3_nt: TGTGCCTGGAGTCCAGGGGCAACTAATGAAAAACTGTTTTTT
v_call: TRBV30; j_call: TRBJ1-2; d_call: NA; clone_size: NA; cdr3_aa: CATSQAAYYGYTF; cdr3_nt: TGTGCCACCTCTCAGGCAGCCTACTATGGCTACACCTTC
v_call: TRBV11-2; j_call: TRBJ2-3; d_call: NA; clone_size: NA; cdr3_aa: CASSLVGTASTDTQYF; cdr3_nt: TGTGCCAGCAGCTTAGTAGGGACCGCTAGCACAGATACGCAGTATTTT
v_call: TRBV12-3/TRBV12-4; j_call: TRBJ2-2; d_call: NA; clone_size: once; cdr3_aa: CASSPRAGKTGELFF; cdr3_nt: TGTGCCAGCAGTCCCCGGGCCGGTAAAACCGGGGAGCTGTTTTTT
v_call: TRBV30; j_call: TRBJ1-1; d_call: NA; clone_size: NA; cdr3_aa: CAWSKGPNTEAFF; cdr3_nt: TGTGCCTGGAGTAAGGGGCCGAACACTGAAGCTTTCTTT
v_call: TRBV15; j_call: TRBJ2-3; d_call: NA; clone_size: once; cdr3_aa: CATSRDTTPWQYF; cdr3_nt: TGTGCCACCAGCAGAGATACGACTCCTTGGCAGTATTTT
v_call: TRBV4-2; j_call: TRBJ2-7; d_call: NA; clone_size: NA; cdr3_aa: CASSQESQSSYEQYF; cdr3_nt: TGTGCCAGCAGCCAAGAATCGCAGAGCTCCTACGAGCAGTACTTC
v_call: TRBV19; j_call: TRBJ1-6; d_call: NA; clone_size: NA; cdr3_aa: CASSRPGDSPLHF; cdr3_nt: TGTGCCAGTAGTCGTCCAGGGGATTCACCCCTCCACTTT
v_call: TRBV30; j_call: TRBJ2-5; d_call: TRBD1; clone_size: NA; cdr3_aa: CAWDGTENQETQYF; cdr3_nt: TGTGCCTGGGATGGGACAGAGAATCAAGAGACCCAGTACTTC
v_call: TRBV3-1; j_call: TRBJ2-2; d_call: TRBD2; clone_size: NA; cdr3_aa: CASSQGTSGNTGELFF; cdr3_nt: TGTGCCAGCAGCCAAGGGACTAGCGGGAACACCGGGGAGCTGTTTTTT
v_call: TRBV5-4; j_call: TRBJ2-5; d_call: NA; clone_size: NA; cdr3_aa: CASSDPRGETQYF; cdr3_nt: TGTGCCAGCAGTGACCCCCGTGGAGAGACCCAGTACTTC
v_call: TRBV7-8; j_call: TRBJ2-3; d_call: NA; clone_size: NA; cdr3_aa: CASSPGAHQGTQYF; cdr3_nt: TGTGCCAGCAGCCCGGGAGCTCATCAGGGTACGCAGTATTTT
v_call: TRBV4-1; j_call: TRBJ2-6; d_call: NA; clone_size: NA; cdr3_aa: CASSGGTPGPLLGANVLTF; cdr3_nt: TGCGCCAGCAGCGGGGGGACACCCGGTCCACTCTTGGGGGCCAACGTCCTGACTTTC
v_call: TRBV20-1; j_call: TRBJ2-7; d_call: NA; clone_size: once; cdr3_aa: CSAGARGDYEQYF; cdr3_nt: TGCAGTGCTGGGGCCAGGGGGGACTACGAGCAGTACTTC
v_call: TRBV12-3/TRBV12-4; j_call: TRBJ1-1; d_call: NA; clone_size: once; cdr3_aa: CASSLSGQGRAFF; cdr3_nt: TGTGCCAGCAGTTTGTCCGGGCAGGGTAGAGCTTTCTTT
v_call: TRBV4-2; j_call: TRBJ2-7; d_call: NA; clone_size: NA; cdr3_aa: CASSQGLGSGQYF; cdr3_nt: TGTGCCAGCAGCCAAGGTCTAGGGTCGGGGCAGTACTTC
v_call: TRBV5-1; j_call: TRBJ1-6; d_call: TRBD1; clone_size: NA; cdr3_aa: CASSFGQGTSPLHF; cdr3_nt: TGCGCCAGCAGCTTCGGACAGGGAACTTCACCCCTCCACTTT
v_call: TRBV18; j_call: TRBJ2-7; d_call: NA; clone_size: NA; cdr3_aa: CASSRESGEQYF; cdr3_nt: TGTGCCAGCTCACGAGAATCGGGTGAGCAGTACTTC
v_call: TRBV21-1; j_call: TRBJ1-4; d_call: NA; clone_size: NA; cdr3_aa: CASSKGSATNEKLFF; cdr3_nt: TGTGCCAGCAGCAAAGGGTCTGCAACTAATGAAAAACTGTTTTTT
v_call: TRBV12-3/TRBV12-4; j_call: TRBJ2-1; d_call: NA; clone_size: NA; cdr3_aa: CASSLRGDSEQFF; cdr3_nt: TGTGCCAGCAGTTTGAGGGGGGACAGTGAGCAGTTCTTC
v_call: TRBV5-1; j_call: TRBJ2-2; d_call: TRBD2; clone_size: NA; cdr3_aa: CASSLGPGLATGELFF; cdr3_nt: TGCGCCAGCAGCTTGGGTCCGGGACTAGCTACCGGGGAGCTGTTTTTT
v_call: TRBV25-1; j_call: TRBJ1-1; d_call: TRBD1; clone_size: once; cdr3_aa: CASSEAGTAGTEAFF; cdr3_nt: TGTGCCAGCAGTGAGGCCGGGACAGCGGGCACTGAAGCTTTCTTT
v_call: TRBV6-5; j_call: TRBJ2-7; d_call: NA; clone_size: NA; cdr3_aa: CASSRDGYEQYF; cdr3_nt: TGTGCCAGCAGCCGAGATGGGTACGAGCAGTACTTC